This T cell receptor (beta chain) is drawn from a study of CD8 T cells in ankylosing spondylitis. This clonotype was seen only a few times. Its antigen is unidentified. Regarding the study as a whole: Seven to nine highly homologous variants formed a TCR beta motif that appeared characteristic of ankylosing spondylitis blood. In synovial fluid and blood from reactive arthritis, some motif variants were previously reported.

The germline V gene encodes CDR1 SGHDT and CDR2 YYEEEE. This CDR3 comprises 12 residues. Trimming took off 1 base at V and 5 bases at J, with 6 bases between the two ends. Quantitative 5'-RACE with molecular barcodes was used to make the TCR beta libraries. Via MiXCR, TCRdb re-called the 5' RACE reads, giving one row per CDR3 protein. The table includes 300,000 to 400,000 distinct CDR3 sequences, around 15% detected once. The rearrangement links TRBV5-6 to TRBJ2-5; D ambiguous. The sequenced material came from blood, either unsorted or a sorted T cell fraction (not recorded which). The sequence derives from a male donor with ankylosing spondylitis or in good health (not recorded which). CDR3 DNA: TGTGCCAGCAGCTTGAAGAGGGAGACCCAGTACTTC. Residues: CASSLKRETQYF.